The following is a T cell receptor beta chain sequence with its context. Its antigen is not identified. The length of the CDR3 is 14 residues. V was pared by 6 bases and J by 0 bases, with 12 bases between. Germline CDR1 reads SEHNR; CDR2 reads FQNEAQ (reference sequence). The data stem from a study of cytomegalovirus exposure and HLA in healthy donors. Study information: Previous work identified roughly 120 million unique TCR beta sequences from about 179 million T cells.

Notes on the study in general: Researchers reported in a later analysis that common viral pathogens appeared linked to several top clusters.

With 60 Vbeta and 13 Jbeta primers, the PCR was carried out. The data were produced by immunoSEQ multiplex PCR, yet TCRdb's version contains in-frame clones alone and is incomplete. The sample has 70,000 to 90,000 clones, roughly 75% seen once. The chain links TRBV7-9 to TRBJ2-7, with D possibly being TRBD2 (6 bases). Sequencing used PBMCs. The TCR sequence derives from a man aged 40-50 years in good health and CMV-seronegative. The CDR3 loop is CASRESGYSYEQYF. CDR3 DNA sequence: TGTGCCAGCAGGGAGAGCGGGTACTCCTACGAGCAGTACTTC.